This T cell receptor beta chain was retrieved from a study of T-cell memory formation after mild COVID-19. The CDR3 consists of 17 residues. Trimming pared 0 bases from V and 0 bases from J, leaving 12 bases between. From germline, CDR1 is MGHRA and CDR2 YSYEKL. TCRdb itself ran the 5' RACE reads through MiXCR, one entry per CDR3 protein. Among about 560,000 distinct CDR3 sequences listed, 15% to 20% were seen once. The source of this sequence is an adult woman who had mild COVID-19 (a few samples of this study predate the infection). Cell type and time point are not known. The chain employs TRBV4-1 and TRBJ1-5; D not resolved. The specimen was PBMCs or a T cell subset sorted from them (not recorded which). CDR3 amino acids: CASSQDGRAYSNQPQHF. The CDR3 DNA reads as TGCGCCAGCAGCCAAGATGGCCGGGCGTATAGCAATCAGCCCCAGCATTTT.